The entry that follows covers one T cell receptor beta chain sequence. Original methodology: Amplification of reference gene primers provided the estimated nucleated cell counts. Data came from immunoSEQ multiplex PCR; TCRdb stores just in-frame clones and leaves some out. V and J calls and clone size come straight from that table; D and trimming were deduced from the DNA. The profile shows approximately 98,000 clones, about nine tenths of them singletons. V lost 6 bases and J 0 bases, leaving 12 bases between the germline ends. The CDR3 covers 15 residues. Per the germline V gene, CDR1 is MNHEY and CDR2 is SVGAGI. The sample is drawn from a study of blood T cell repertoires in COVID-19. As for the study in general: Samples representing acute and convalescent COVID-19 were sourced from the United States, Italy and Spain. T cells, B-cell-depleted T cells, or PBMCs provided the cDNA or gDNA that served as material.

The TCR was taken from a human donor in a cohort sampled during active COVID-19. Sample: peripheral blood. This chain connects TRBV6-5 to TRBJ1-5; a weak D match, TRBD1 (6 bases). The CDR3 loop reads CASRQQGSSNQPQHF. CDR3 bases: TGTGCCAGCAGACAACAGGGTAGTAGCAATCAGCCCCAGCATTTT.